These 4 T cell receptor beta chains were sequenced from one sample in a study of shared clonotypes between healthy human individuals. Method: immunoSEQ multiplex PCR; TCRdb's copy keeps in-frame clones and lacks some. The profile shows around 1,000,000 clones, approximately 80% of them singletons. The sample taken for sequencing was memory CD4+ T cells from PBMCs. Subset indicated: CD45RA-negative fraction. These receptors were taken from a man between 18 and 29 years old in good health. Some clones in this sample may be carry-over from other donors' samples.

V and J are TRBV4-1 and TRBJ2-7; 15 positions agree with TRBD2. The CDR3 is 15 amino acids. The germline CDR1 and CDR2 sequences are MGHRA and YSYEKL. Trimming cost V 4 bases and J 7 bases; bases outside gene matches: 5. This CDR3 reads CASSRGLAGGVEQYF. CDR3 DNA sequence: TGCGCCAGCAGCCGAGGACTAGCGGGAGGGGTGGAGCAGTACTTC.

CDR3 in DNA: TGCGCCAGCAGTGAGTCTGGCTACAATGAGCAGTTCTTC. Its translation is CASSESGYNEQFF. The V gene is TRBV10-2, the J gene TRBJ2-1; the D is unclear. V shed 0 bases and J shed 3 bases, with 3 bases lying between them. The CDR3 extends over 13 amino acids. From germline, CDR1 is WSHSY and CDR2 SAAADI.

This chain uses TRBV7-2 with TRBJ2-4; TRBD2 matches 15 bases. Trimming at V came to 0 bases and at J to 3 bases, leaving 9 bases not matched to a gene. The CDR3 covers 20 residues. CDR1 SGHTA and CDR2 FQGNSA come from the germline V gene. The CDR3 sequence: CASSLARGLAGGGGKNIQYF. The CDR3 coding sequence is TGTGCCAGCAGCTTAGCGCGGGGACTAGCGGGAGGAGGGGGCAAAAACATTCAGTACTTC.

In regard to this clone: It is unclear where the CDR3 begins or ends on the DNA, so no DNA is shown, and the CDR3 is as TCRdb lists it. CDR3 region: CASSEVGVGASTDTQYF. This chain links TRBV6-1 with TRBJ2-3; whether TRBD1, the table's D call, matches the DNA was not checked. In germline, CDR1 is MNHNS, CDR2 SASEGT. Including both end residues, the CDR3 is 17 amino acids long.